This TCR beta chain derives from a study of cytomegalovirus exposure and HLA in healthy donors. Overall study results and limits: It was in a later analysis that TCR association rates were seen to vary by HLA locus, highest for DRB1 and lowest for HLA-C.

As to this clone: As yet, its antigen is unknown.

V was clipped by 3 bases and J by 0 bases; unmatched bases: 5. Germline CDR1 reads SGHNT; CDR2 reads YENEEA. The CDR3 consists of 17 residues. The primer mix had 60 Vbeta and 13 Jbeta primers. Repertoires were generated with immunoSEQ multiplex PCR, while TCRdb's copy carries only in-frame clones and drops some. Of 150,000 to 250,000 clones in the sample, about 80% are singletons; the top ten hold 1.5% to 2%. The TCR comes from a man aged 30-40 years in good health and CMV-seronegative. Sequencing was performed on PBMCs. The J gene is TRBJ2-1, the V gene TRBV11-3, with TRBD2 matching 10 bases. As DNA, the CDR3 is TGTGCCAGCAGCTTCCCGGGACTAGCGAGCTCCTACAATGAGCAGTTCTTC. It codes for CASSFPGLASSYNEQFF. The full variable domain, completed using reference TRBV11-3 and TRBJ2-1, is EAGVVQSPRYKIIEKKQPVAFWCNPISGHNTLYWYLQNLGQGPELLIRYENEEAVDDSQLPKDRFSAERLKGVDSTLKIQPAELGDSAVYLCASSFPGLASSYNEQFFGPGTRLTVL.